The next 10 T cell receptor beta chains were all read from a single sample in a study of beta chain features in type 1 diabetes. Expressed TCRB transcripts were sequenced because the isolated RNA had all been reverse transcribed beforehand. Generated by immunoSEQ multiplex PCR, the TCRdb table keeps only in-frame clones and is missing some. The sample has more than 150,000 clones; roughly 11% are singletons. The specimen was central memory CD4+ T cells from blood. Receptor source: a man between 18 and 35 years old in good health.

The chain employs TRBV29-1 and TRBJ2-3, with D possibly TRBD1 on 8 matching bases. The V gene lost 8 bases and the J gene lost 0 bases, with 15 bases spanning the gap. From germline, CDR1 is SQVTM and CDR2 ANQGSEA. This CDR3 is 14 amino acids long. CDR3 in amino acids: CSTGRTGSTDTQYF. The CDR3 DNA is TGCAGCACCGGGAGGACAGGGAGCACAGATACGCAGTATTTT.

About this clone: The junction and the germline gene differ at one end; a read error may be behind it. This rearrangement joins TRBV7-7 to TRBJ2-3; TRBD1 is a possible D gene (5 bases). This CDR3 comprises 13 residues. Looked up from germline, CDR1 is SSHAT and CDR2 is FNYEAQ (reference sequence). CDR3 region: CASSFSYGRAQYF. The CDR3 region has the DNA TGTGCTAGCAGTTTCTCGTATGGCAGGGCGCAGTATTTT.

The genes are TRBV7-2 and TRBJ1-5; TRBD1 might be the D (6 bases). Germline V gene lookup returns CDR1 SGHTA and CDR2 FQGNSA. Trimming took 5 bases from V and 12 from J, leaving 14 bases between them. This CDR3 has 12 amino acids. The CDR3 spells CASSDRSPIQHF. The CDR3, as DNA: TGTGCCAGCAGCGACAGGAGCCCAATCCAGCATTTT.

A few counts support this clone. This sequence joins TRBV7-9 and TRBJ1-5; 7 nucleotides line up with TRBD1. This CDR3 region has 15 residues. Germline-derived CDR1 and CDR2 are SEHNR and FQNEAQ (reference sequence). V trimming: 1 base; J trimming: 1 base; junction bases outside the gene matches: 1. This chain's CDR3 is CASSLGGQSNQPQHF. The DNA for the CDR3 is TGTGCCAGCAGCTTAGGGGGACAGAGCAATCAGCCCCAGCATTTT.

This chain joins TRBV28 and TRBJ2-6; possible D gene TRBD1, 5 bases. Germline lookup yields CDR1 MDHEN and CDR2 SYDVKM. V gave up 3 bases and J gave up 1 base, with 16 bases separating them. This CDR3 spans 18 amino acids. The CDR3 loop reads CASSFAGRVSSGANVLTF. Written as DNA, the CDR3 is TGTGCCAGCAGTTTCGCCGGCAGGGTCTCTTCTGGGGCCAACGTCCTGACTTTC.

The J gene is TRBJ2-1, the V gene TRBV7-2; D perhaps matches TRBD1 (5 bases). CDR1 SGHTA and CDR2 FQGNSA come from the germline V gene. The CDR3 extends over 14 amino acids. V gave up 2 bases and J gave up 6 bases, with 11 bases separating them. The CDR3 coding sequence is TGTGCCAGCAGCTTATCGGCAGGGTCCAATGAGCAGTTCTTC. It yields the protein CASSLSAGSNEQFF.

This chain links TRBV28 with TRBJ1-2; no reliable D call. The CDR3 has 14 residues. The V end was cut by 3 bases, the J end by 4 bases, with 12 bases between. The germline CDR1 and CDR2 sequences are MDHEN and SYDVKM. The CDR3 reads CASSFRTVSYGYTF. In nucleotides, the CDR3 is TGTGCCAGCAGTTTTCGGACGGTCTCCTATGGCTACACCTTC.

V gene TRBV19 combines with J gene TRBJ2-7; D gene uncertain. V was pared by 3 bases and J by 0 bases, with 12 bases between. The CDR3 totals 15 residues. Germline V lookup: CDR1 LNHDA, CDR2 SQIVND (reference sequence). The CDR3: CASSIQDGSSYEQYF. For the CDR3, the DNA is TGTGCCAGTAGTATCCAGGACGGCAGCTCCTACGAGCAGTACTTC.

This clone was seen a few times. This chain connects TRBV23-1 to TRBJ2-5; possibly TRBD1 for D (6 bases). TRBV23-1 is reported as an ORF; its role is uncertain. V was pared by 4 bases and J by 5 bases, with 20 bases between. The CDR3 covers 16 residues. The chain's CDR3 is CASSPMAPGQRETQYF. DNA for the CDR3: TGCGCCAGCAGTCCAATGGCACCGGGACAACGGGAGACCCAGTACTTC.

This clone was observed many times. The chain joins TRBV9 to TRBJ2-1, with D tentatively TRBD2 (6 bases). Germline V lookup: CDR1 SGDLS, CDR2 YYNGEE. Trimming left V 4 bases short and J 9 bases short, with 14 bases between. The CDR3 spans 13 residues. CDR3 sequence: CASSHNAGTEQFF. In DNA, the CDR3 is TGTGCCAGCAGCCACAACGCGGGAACTGAGCAGTTCTTC.